This T cell receptor beta chain was captured by sequencing in a study of OX40 agonist ivuxolimab in advanced cancers. Study-wide context: Patients assigned to dose escalation were diagnosed with hepatocellular carcinoma, melanoma, renal cell or head and neck cancer. Therapy given before enrollment (anti-PD-1, anti-PD-L1 or anti-CTLA-4) was allowed, and over 35% had some.

V lost 3 bases to trimming and J lost 4 bases, with 5 bases between them. Germline loops: CDR1 MGHRA, CDR2 YSYEKL. The CDR3 extends over 12 amino acids. TCRdb's copy holds only in-frame clones and misses some; the assay was immunoSEQ multiplex PCR. The sample holds around 63,000 clones; approximately 91% are singletons and the top ten take around a quarter. The chain couples TRBV4-1 to TRBJ2-3; no clear D. This sequence originates from an adult with an advanced solid tumor such as melanoma, head and neck, liver or kidney cancer. The sequencing here drew on CD4+ or CD8+ T cells sorted from blood, taken in a trial of the OX40 agonist ivuxolimab. DNA of the CDR3: TGCGCCAGCAGCCAGACGCCAGATACGCAGTATTTT. Its protein is CASSQTPDTQYF.